The next 20 T cell receptor beta chains were all read from a single sample in a study of T cells in Graves' hyperthyroidism and ophthalmopathy. The investigators amplified TCR beta CDR3 regions from RNA transcripts. HTBI primers drove first-round RT-PCR of the TCR CDR3. TCRdb passed the multiplex PCR reads through MiXCR, listing each CDR3 protein once. The sample holds 650,000 to 850,000 distinct CDR3 sequences, 18% seen once. The sequencing input was blood. These receptors came from a woman aged 50 to 65 with Graves' hyperthyroidism that later progressed to Graves' ophthalmopathy.

The chain employs TRBV12-3 or TRBV12-4 and TRBJ2-1; 8 positions match TRBD1. The CDR3 length is 14 residues. The V gene end was trimmed by 5 bases and the J gene end by 9 bases; junction bases not matched to a gene: 9. CDR3 region: CASSLIQGVGEQFF. The CDR3 region has the DNA TGTGCCAGCAGTCTCATACAGGGGGTGGGTGAGCAGTTCTTC.

This chain uses TRBV14 with TRBJ1-3; D perhaps matches TRBD1 (5 bases). The CDR3 spans 15 residues. Germline V gene lookup returns CDR1 SGHDN and CDR2 FVKESK. V was shortened by 5 bases and J by 0 bases, with 11 bases between the two germline ends. CDR3 sequence: CASSGGRISGNTIYF. Here the CDR3 DNA reads TGTGCCAGCAGCGGGGGACGGATCTCTGGAAACACCATATATTTT.

This clonotype was detected once. V usage is TRBV14 and J usage is TRBJ1-5; maybe TRBD1 (5 bases). This CDR3 spans 22 amino acids. Germline CDR1 SGHDN, CDR2 FVKESK. The V gene lost 0 bases and the J gene lost 7 bases, with 34 bases spanning the gap. The CDR3: CASSQDITRGRLDQRDYQPQHF. CDR3 in DNA: TGTGCCAGCAGCCAAGATATTACGAGGGGCAGGTTGGATCAAAGGGACTACCAGCCCCAGCATTTT.

The chain combines TRBV12-3 or TRBV12-4 with TRBJ2-6; TRBD2 might be the D (5 bases). V lost 3 bases, J lost 0 bases, and 12 bases lay in between. The CDR3 contains 17 residues. The CDR3 DNA sequence: TGTGCCAGCAGTTTGATTGGTGGGAGCTCTGGGGCCAACGTCCTGACTTTC. This codes for CASSLIGGSSGANVLTF.

The chain carries TRBV12-3 or TRBV12-4 and TRBJ2-3, with 11 bases matching TRBD2. The V segment lost 1 base and the J segment 4 bases; nucleotides outside the gene matches: 7. This CDR3 is 17 amino acids long. CDR3 protein: CASSLVAGTSGPDTQYF. DNA of the CDR3: TGTGCCAGCAGTTTAGTGGCCGGGACTAGCGGCCCAGATACGCAGTATTTT.

This clonotype was observed at least ten times. The chain uses TRBV7-9 and TRBJ2-5, with 9 bases identical to TRBD1. Germline V gene lookup returns CDR1 SEHNR and CDR2 FQNEAQ (reference sequence). The V segment lost 5 bases and the J segment 5 bases; nucleotides outside the gene matches: 9. The CDR3 length is 15 residues. CDR3 DNA: TGTGCCAGCAGCGAGGGGACAGGGCAGTCGGAGACCCAGTACTTC. The encoded protein is CASSEGTGQSETQYF.

The DNA of the CDR3 is TGTGCCAGCAGCTTGTATACGGGGAATTCACCCCTCCACTTT. Translated, it gives CASSLYTGNSPLHF. The J gene is TRBJ1-6, the V gene TRBV5-4; D not certain. Germline CDR1 reads SGHNT; CDR2 reads YYREEE (reference sequence). This CDR3 is built from 14 residues. V was shortened by 1 base and J by 7 bases, with 9 bases between the two germline ends.

The chain couples TRBV6-2 or TRBV6-3 to TRBJ1-1; 9 nucleotides line up with TRBD1. The CDR3 is 18 amino acids. Germline V gene sequence: CDR1 MNHEY, CDR2 SVGEGT. Unmatched junction bases numbered 10, after V lost 2 bases and J lost 0 bases. The CDR3 DNA reads TGTGCCAGCAGTTACGAGACCGGGACAGGGTCCCTGAACACTGAAGCTTTCTTT. The encoded protein is CASSYETGTGSLNTEAFF.

This clonotype showed up just a few times. This sequence joins TRBV10-3 and TRBJ1-4, with TRBD1 as a possible D gene (5 bases). This CDR3 is 14 amino acids long. From germline, CDR1 is ENHRY and CDR2 SYGVKD. The germline V and J ends were trimmed by 7 bases and 8 bases, with 17 bases remaining between them. Written as DNA, the CDR3 is TGTGCCATCAAGGGATCAGGGATTGAGGAAAAACTGTTTTTT. Protein product: CAIKGSGIEEKLFF.

This clonotype occurred a few times. This rearrangement joins TRBV10-3 to TRBJ1-4; a weak D match, TRBD1 (6 bases). The V end lost 2 bases, the J end lost 8 bases, and 21 bases lay between the germline ends. The CDR3 runs to 17 residues. The germline V gene encodes CDR1 ENHRY and CDR2 SYGVKD. DNA for the CDR3: TGTGCCATCAGTGAGACCCGGGGGCGATTATATGGAGAAAAACTGTTTTTT. Translation gives CAISETRGRLYGEKLFF.

In its sample, this clonotype was seen a few times. The chain combines TRBV19 with TRBJ1-2; tentative D call: TRBD1 (5 bases). Per germline, CDR1 LNHDA and CDR2 SQIVND (reference sequence). The V end was cut by 0 bases, the J end by 8 bases, with 13 bases between. There are 14 residues in the CDR3. CDR3: CASSIEKNRLGYTF. For the CDR3, the DNA is TGTGCCAGTAGTATAGAAAAAAACAGGCTCGGCTACACCTTC.

The V call is TRBV6-2 or TRBV6-3, the J call TRBJ2-4; 12 bases align to TRBD2. Germline loops: CDR1 MNHEY, CDR2 SVGEGT. J was trimmed by 6 bases and V by 6 bases; bases with no gene match: 12. This CDR3 is built from 17 residues. The CDR3 sequence is CASRAGLAGTSRNIQYF. The CDR3 bases are TGTGCCAGCAGGGCTGGACTAGCGGGGACCTCCAGAAACATTCAGTACTTC.

This chain links TRBV12-3 or TRBV12-4 with TRBJ2-2; D not resolved. V lost 6 bases and J lost 1, with 12 bases in between. The CDR3 length is 15 residues. CDR3 DNA sequence: TGTGCCAGCAGCCCAGCATCAGGGAACACCGGGGAGCTGTTTTTT. Amino acid sequence: CASSPASGNTGELFF.

This clonotype was observed a few times. The genes are TRBV12-3 or TRBV12-4 and TRBJ2-7; TRBD1 might be the D (6 bases). V lost 5 bases, J lost 2 bases, and 10 bases lay in between. The length of the CDR3 is 13 residues. The CDR3 bases are TGTGCCAGCAGTGGAAGGACAGCCTACGAGCAGTACTTC. Protein product: CASSGRTAYEQYF.

In this sample, this clonotype turned up many times. The chain joins TRBV14 to TRBJ1-2; weak D call: TRBD1 (6 bases). CDR3 length: 15 residues. In germline, CDR1 is SGHDN, CDR2 FVKESK. The ends were cut back, 4 bases at V and 4 bases at J, with 16 bases in the middle. CDR3 nucleotides: TGTGCCAGCAGCCTCGACAGGCCCGTCGGCTATGGCTACACCTTC. This gives the protein CASSLDRPVGYGYTF. Based on the CDR3 plus reference TRBV14 and TRBJ1-2, the full variable domain is EAGVTQFPSHSVIEKGQTVTLRCDPISGHDNLYWYRRVMGKEIKFLLHFVKESKQDESGMPNNRFLAERTGGTYSTLKVQPAELEDSGVYFCASSLDRPVGYGYTFGSGTRLTVV.

This clonotype was counted only a few times. The chain joins TRBV5-1 to TRBJ1-2; no clear D gene. Trimming shortened V by 7 bases and J by 1 base, and 17 bases separated the two germline ends. CDR1 and CDR2 (germline): SGHRS, YFSETQ. This CDR3 is built from 15 residues. The DNA of the CDR3 is TGCGCCAGCGCCCCATGGACTCACCTTAACTATGGCTACACCTTC. It specifies CASAPWTHLNYGYTF. Variable domain in full (rest from reference TRBV5-1 and TRBJ1-2): KAGVTQTPRYLIKTRGQQVTLSCSPISGHRSVSWYQQTPGQGLQFLFEYFSETQRNKGNFPGRFSGRQFSNSRSEMNVSTLELGDSALYLCASAPWTHLNYGYTFGSGTRLTVV.

J is TRBJ2-5 and V is TRBV29-1, with 10 bases fitting TRBD1. CDR3 length equals 13 residues. V lost 5 bases and J lost 1; bases outside the gene matches: 1. CDR1 is SQVTM and CDR2 is ANQGSEA in the germline V gene. As DNA, the CDR3 is TGCAGCGTTTGGACAGGGGGCCAAGAGACCCAGTACTTC. Protein product: CSVWTGGQETQYF.

Ten or more counts support this clonotype. Here the CDR3 DNA reads TGTGCCAGCATACTCGGGACTAGCGGGGGACGGGAGACCCAGTACTTC. This codes for CASILGTSGGRETQYF. This chain connects TRBV2 to TRBJ2-5, with 14 bases that match TRBD2. Germline V gene lookup returns CDR1 SNHLY and CDR2 FYNNEI. J gave up 5 bases and V 7 bases, and 9 bases lay outside the gene matches. This CDR3 spans 16 amino acids.

This chain connects TRBV11-1 to TRBJ2-3; 9 bases are a match to TRBD2. Germline V gives CDR1 SGHAT, CDR2 FQDESV (reference sequence). V lost 4 bases and J lost 0; bases outside the gene matches: 5. The CDR3 runs 16 residues. The DNA for the CDR3 is TGTGCCAGCAGCTCATGGCTAGCGGGGAGCACAGATACGCAGTATTTT. The encoded protein is CASSSWLAGSTDTQYF.

This clonotype was counted ten times or more. V usage is TRBV20-1 and J usage is TRBJ2-3; no clear D. The V gene lost 2 bases and the J gene lost 8 bases, with 14 bases spanning the gap. Germline-derived CDR1 and CDR2 are DFQATT and SNEGSKA (reference sequence). The CDR3 is 13 residues long. The CDR3 DNA sequence: TGCAGTGCTAGAAGCTCGGCTGCAGCTACGCAGTATTTT. It is translated as CSARSSAAATQYF.